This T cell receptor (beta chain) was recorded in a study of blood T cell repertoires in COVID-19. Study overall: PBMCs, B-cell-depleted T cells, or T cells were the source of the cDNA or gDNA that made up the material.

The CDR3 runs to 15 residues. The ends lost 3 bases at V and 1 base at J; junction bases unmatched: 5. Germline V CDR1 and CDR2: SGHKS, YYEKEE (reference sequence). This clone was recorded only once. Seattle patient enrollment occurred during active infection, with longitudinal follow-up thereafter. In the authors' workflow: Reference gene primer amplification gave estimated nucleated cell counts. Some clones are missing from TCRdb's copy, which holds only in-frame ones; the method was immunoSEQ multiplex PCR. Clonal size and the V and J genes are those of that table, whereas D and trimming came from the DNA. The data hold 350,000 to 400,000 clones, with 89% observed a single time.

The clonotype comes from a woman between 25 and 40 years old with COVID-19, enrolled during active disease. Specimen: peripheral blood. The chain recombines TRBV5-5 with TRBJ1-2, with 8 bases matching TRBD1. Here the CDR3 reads CASSWGQVDNYGYTF. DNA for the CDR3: TGTGCCAGCAGCTGGGGACAGGTAGATAACTATGGCTACACCTTC. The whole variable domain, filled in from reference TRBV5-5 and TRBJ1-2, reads DAGVTQSPTHLIKTRGQQVTLRCSPISGHKSVSWYQQVLGQGPQFIFQYYEKEERGRGNFPDRFSARQFPNYSSELNVNALLLGDSALYLCASSWGQVDNYGYTFGSGTRLTVV.